This T cell receptor (beta chain) was obtained from a study of beta chain features in type 1 diabetes. Study overall: The study examined about 100,000,000 sorted cells across all samples.

The sample holds a few counts of this clone. Per germline, CDR1 GTSNPN and CDR2 SVGIG (reference sequence). The CDR3 spans 15 residues. The ends were cut back, 5 bases at V and 2 bases at J, with 15 bases in the middle. The authors reverse transcribed all of the isolated RNA, so sequencing captured expressed TCRB transcripts. This table comes from immunoSEQ multiplex PCR, and its TCRdb copy is limited to in-frame clones, with some not included. The table includes under 450,000 clones, more than 12% detected once. This chain links TRBV30 with TRBJ2-2; possibly TRBD1 for D (5 bases). Source material: naive CD4+ T cells from blood. This TCR was recovered from a woman younger than 30 in good health. The CDR3 loop reads CAWGLDSLNTGELFF. CDR3 DNA sequence: TGTGCCTGGGGTCTCGACAGCCTTAACACCGGGGAGCTGTTTTTT.